The 15 T cell receptor beta chains reported below all come from one sample, sequenced in a study of CD8+ T cells in alopecia areata. Sequencing relied on a cDNA template that was reverse transcribed from extracted RNA. Data came from immunoSEQ multiplex PCR; TCRdb stores just in-frame clones and leaves some out. Among approximately 150,000 clones listed, approximately 50% were seen once. The sample comprised CD4+ T cells sorted from blood. These TCRs come from a human donor with alopecia areata.

This rearrangement joins TRBV2 to TRBJ2-1, with D unclear. The CDR3 sequence is 15 residues long. The germline CDR1 and CDR2 sequences are SNHLY and FYNNEI. The V and J ends lost 4 bases and 4 bases respectively, with 14 bases between them. The CDR3 here is CASSGRTPAYNEQFF. CDR3 DNA: TGTGCCAGCAGTGGACGAACACCAGCTTACAATGAGCAGTTCTTC.

The V and J genes are TRBV30 and TRBJ1-4; TRBD1 matches at 7 bases. This CDR3 comprises 15 residues. Trimming took 2 bases from V and 0 from J; bases not matched to a gene: 3. Germline CDR1 GTSNPN, CDR2 SVGIG (reference sequence). CDR3 residues: CAWSPGTATNEKLFF. Here the CDR3 DNA reads TGTGCCTGGAGTCCCGGGACAGCAACTAATGAAAAACTGTTTTTT.

The chain recombines TRBV5-1 with TRBJ2-1; 7 nucleotides match TRBD1. This CDR3 comprises 16 residues. The germline CDR1 and CDR2 sequences are SGHRS and YFSETQ. V was clipped by 0 bases and J by 0 bases; unmatched bases: 3. The CDR3 DNA sequence: TGCGCCAGCAGCTTGGAGGGGGCTAGCTCCTACAATGAGCAGTTCTTC. This gives the protein CASSLEGASSYNEQFF. Drawing the rest from reference TRBV5-1 and TRBJ2-1, the complete variable domain is KAGVTQTPRYLIKTRGQQVTLSCSPISGHRSVSWYQQTPGQGLQFLFEYFSETQRNKGNFPGRFSGRQFSNSRSEMNVSTLELGDSALYLCASSLEGASSYNEQFFGPGTRLTVL.

The chain combines TRBV5-1 with TRBJ2-3; 9 nucleotides line up with TRBD1. The CDR3 consists of 13 residues. The germline gives CDR1 SGHRS, CDR2 YFSETQ. Unmatched junction bases numbered 2, after V lost 5 bases and J lost 4 bases. The CDR3 spells CASSRTGADTQYF. The CDR3 DNA follows: TGCGCCAGCAGTAGGACAGGGGCAGATACGCAGTATTTT.

This chain uses TRBV27 with TRBJ2-6; unclear D gene. The V end lost 9 bases, the J end lost 2 bases, and 14 bases lay between the germline ends. Per the germline V gene, CDR1 is MNHEY and CDR2 is SMNVEV (reference sequence). CDR3 length: 15 amino acids. DNA of the CDR3: TGTGCCAGTGCCATGCGGCGACCTGGGGCCAACGTCCTGACTTTC. It yields the protein CASAMRRPGANVLTF.

This chain links TRBV29-1 with TRBJ1-2; D is uncertain. Germline-derived CDR1 and CDR2 are SQVTM and ANQGSEA. There are 12 residues in the CDR3. Trimming stripped 2 bases from V and 2 bases from J, with 6 bases between. CDR3 bases: TGCAGCGTTGAACCCGGGAACTATGGCTACACCTTC. Residues: CSVEPGNYGYTF.

This rearrangement joins TRBV27 to TRBJ2-2; either TRBD1 or TRBD2 may supply D (6 bases each). V lost 6 bases, J lost 4 bases, and 15 bases lay in between. The CDR3 has 15 residues. The germline gives CDR1 MNHEY, CDR2 SMNVEV (reference sequence). The CDR3 coding sequence is TGTGCCAGCAGCAATTCGGGGGCGGGCACCGGGGAGCTGTTTTTT. As protein: CASSNSGAGTGELFF.

The chain combines TRBV2 with TRBJ1-4; D is ambiguous. Germline V lookup: CDR1 SNHLY, CDR2 FYNNEI. CDR3 length: 11 amino acids. V was trimmed by 6 bases and J by 6 bases, leaving 5 bases between them. The CDR3 spells CASREDEKLFF. The CDR3 DNA reads as TGTGCCAGCAGGGAGGATGAAAAACTGTTTTTT.

The CDR3 DNA reads TGTGCCAGCAGTTTATCGTCTGGCCAGTACTTC. It encodes CASSLSSGQYF. The chain carries TRBV27 and TRBJ2-5; D is unclear. The CDR3 covers 11 residues. Per germline, CDR1 MNHEY and CDR2 SMNVEV (reference sequence). The ends were cut back, 0 bases at V and 10 bases at J, with 6 bases in the middle.

The genes are TRBV18 and TRBJ1-5; D unresolved. Germline V CDR1 and CDR2: KGHSH, LQKENI. Trimming removed 3 bases from V and 0 bases from J, with 12 bases in between. This CDR3 is 16 amino acids long. CDR3 region: CASSPRTVASNQPQHF. CDR3 bases: TGTGCCAGCTCACCGCGGACGGTGGCTAGCAATCAGCCCCAGCATTTT.

This clone was observed a few times. The chain uses TRBV15 and TRBJ2-7, with D unclear. V gave up 2 bases and J gave up 7 bases, with 18 bases separating them. In germline, CDR1 is LNHNV, CDR2 YYDKDF (reference sequence). This CDR3 has 15 residues. CDR3 region: CATSRYGTVEPEQYF. DNA of the CDR3: TGTGCCACCAGCAGATATGGTACGGTGGAGCCGGAGCAGTACTTC. Supplemented by reference TRBV15 and TRBJ2-7, the full variable domain reads DAMVIQNPRYQVTQFGKPVTLSCSQTLNHNVMYWYQQKSSQAPKLLFHYYDKDFNNEADTPDNFQSRRPNTSFCFLDIRSPGLGDTAMYLCATSRYGTVEPEQYFGPGTRLTVT.

CDR3 protein: CASAETGPSYEQYF. In nucleotides, the CDR3 is TGTGCCAGCGCCGAAACCGGGCCCTCCTACGAGCAGTACTTC. This chain links TRBV28 with TRBJ2-7, with no clear D. The V and J ends lost 8 bases and 0 bases respectively, with 14 bases between them. CDR3 length equals 14 residues. Germline V gives CDR1 MDHEN, CDR2 SYDVKM. Together with reference TRBV28 and TRBJ2-7, the CDR3 gives the full variable domain: DVKVTQSSRYLVKRTGEKVFLECVQDMDHENMFWYRQDPGLGLRLIYFSYDVKMKEKGDIPEGYSVSREKKERFSLILESASTNQTSMYLCASAETGPSYEQYFGPGTRLTVT.

This clone was detected only a few times. The gene calls are TRBV5-1 and TRBJ2-3; TRBD2 matches at 8 bases. This CDR3 is 14 amino acids long. The germline V gene encodes CDR1 SGHRS and CDR2 YFSETQ. J was trimmed by 3 bases and V by 3 bases; bases with no gene match: 3. CDR3 bases: TGCGCCAGCAGCTACGGACTAGCAACAGATACGCAGTATTTT. Its protein product is CASSYGLATDTQYF.

The chain carries TRBV7-9 and TRBJ2-1, with TRBD2 matching over 10 bases. The CDR3 is 14 amino acids. Trimming took 4 bases from V and 9 from J; bases not matched to a gene: 6. Germline V gene data show CDR1 as SEHNR and CDR2 as FQNEAQ (reference sequence). CDR3 sequence (DNA): TGTGCCAGCAGCTCTTCTAGCGGGAGCACTGAGCAGTTCTTC. The encoded protein is CASSSSSGSTEQFF.

The chain uses TRBV29-1 and TRBJ1-1; TRBD1 is a possible D gene (5 bases). V was clipped by 4 bases and J by 1 base, with 10 bases between them. The germline CDR1 and CDR2 sequences are SQVTM and ANQGSEA. The CDR3 has 13 residues. Here the CDR3 reads CSVGTGANTEAFF. The CDR3 nucleotides are TGCAGCGTTGGTACTGGGGCGAACACTGAAGCTTTCTTT.